This T cell receptor (beta chain) was profiled in a study of T cell repertoires in aging, cancer and after chemotherapy. Study-wide context: Pre- and post-chemotherapy samples were paired from chronic lymphocytic leukemia patients treated with fludarabine- or bendamustine-based regimens. The whole study produced a dataset of roughly 8.6 million TCR reads.

Study-wide points: In each cancer cohort, median generation probability increased across chemotherapy, suggesting thymic output rebounded. Compared with age-matched healthy donors, untreated hematological or solid cancer patients showed higher blood TCR clonality.

A mixed TRB-A/B primer pool amplified rearranged TRB by multiplex touch-down PCR. TCRdb reprocessed the multiplex PCR reads via MiXCR and lists one record per CDR3 protein. This table holds roughly 4,000 distinct CDR3 sequences, around 39% found once. Peripheral blood genomic DNA, not sorted cells or RNA, was the template. This clonotype has just a few counts. The antigen remains undetermined. The CDR3 has 13 amino acids. V lost 1 base to trimming and J lost 3 bases, with 7 bases between them. Sequencing was performed on blood. This receptor was identified in a human donor with a blood cancer. The gene calls are TRBV12-3 or TRBV12-4 and TRBJ2-7, with D uncertain. The CDR3 spells CASSLGQGYEQYF. CDR3 nucleotide sequence: TGTGCCAGCAGTTTAGGACAAGGCTACGAGCAGTACTTC.